This T cell receptor beta chain emerged from a study of blood T cells in healthy people across ages. Study-wide findings and caveats: Donor CMV infection status was unknown, possibly confounding age-related changes in expanded clonotypes.

The authors ran a second PCR of 7 to 11 cycles using a sample-barcoded 5' primer and a J-beta primer mix. TCRdb itself ran the 5' RACE reads through MiXCR, one entry per CDR3 protein. This sample has about 780,000 distinct CDR3 sequences, with about 42% found just once. In regard to this clonotype: Its antigen is not known. The germline gene is not matched at one end of the junction; a read error may be the cause.

Per the germline V gene, CDR1 is KGHSY and CDR2 is FQNENV. The CDR3 extends over 13 amino acids. This TCR was sampled from a man at least 80 years old in good health. Material for sequencing was blood. The chain joins TRBV16 to TRBJ2-7, with D tentatively TRBD2 (6 bases). CDR3 amino acids: CASRQEGTYEQYF. The CDR3 nucleotides are TGTGCCAGCCGCCAGGAGGGTACCTACGAGCAGTACTTC.